This T cell receptor (beta chain) was obtained from a study of T-cell reconstitution after alpha-beta-depleted transplantation in children. Study observations and caveats: T-cell counts and diversity were attributed mostly to newly produced T cells one year after transplant.

This clonotype has more than one count but fewer than ten. Its matching antigen is unknown. The authors prepared the TCRbeta library with unique molecular identifiers. MiXCR, run by TCRdb on the PCR reads, gives a single entry per CDR3 protein. Altogether fewer than 550,000 distinct CDR3 sequences are present, around 10% being singletons, with the ten largest covering 13% to 15%. CDR3 length: 13 residues. Trimming removed 6 bases from V and 6 bases from J, with 13 bases in between. CDR1 SNHLY and CDR2 FYNNEI come from the germline V gene. Sequences were derived from PBMCs, mostly from graft donor cells, sampled 180 days after TCRalphabeta/CD19-depleted stem cell transplant. The chain recombines TRBV2 with TRBJ2-3; no firm D call. The source of this sequence is a female patient aged 2 to 10 who had a stem cell transplant for aplastic anemia, so the T cells may come from the graft donor. CDR3: CASSPQGRDTQYF. The CDR3 DNA reads as TGTGCCAGCAGCCCCCAAGGACGGGATACGCAGTATTTT.